This T cell receptor (beta chain) was sequenced during a study of OX40 agonist ivuxolimab in advanced cancers. Broadly, across the study: The costimulatory receptor OX40 (CD134) was targeted by ivuxolimab, a fully human IgG2 agonistic monoclonal antibody. Of the approximately 54 patients in dose escalation, 19 had hepatocellular carcinoma, some 15 had melanoma, 9 had renal cell carcinoma and 9 had head and neck cancer. Intravenous ivuxolimab was administered to patients every 2 weeks at six dose levels: 0.01, 0.1, 0.3, 1.5, 3 and 10 mg/kg. Prior anti-PD-1, anti-PD-L1 or anti-CTLA-4 therapy was permitted, and checkpoint inhibitors had been received by about 37% of dose-escalation patients. Peripheral TCRbeta sequencing was intended to test whether TCR sequence diversity was altered and clonal T-cell expansion was caused by ivuxolimab. Partial responses occurred in three dose-escalation patients, of whom one had hepatocellular carcinoma and two had cutaneous melanoma. The paper covers the monotherapy dose-escalation part of the phase I ivuxolimab trial, which included N ≈ 52 patients. The dose-escalation cohort was approximately 83% male with a mean age of approximately 60 years, ranging from roughly 23 to 79. Study-wide conclusions, independent of this receptor: In the 0.1-3.0 mg/kg groups, partial responders had among the lowest normalized peripheral clonal expansion, particularly in CD8+ T cells. At doses from 0.1 to 3.0 mg/kg, clonal expansion was seen in both CD4+ and CD8+ blood T cells between baseline and week 6. On average, CD8+ T cells showed more expanded clones than CD4+ T cells after ivuxolimab. Antigen specificity was not determined for the clonally expanded peripheral T cells. Low levels of normalized T-cell clonal expansion were also seen in some patients who did not respond.

As concerns this clone: Its antigen remains unidentified. No qualities accompany the bases; no much larger clone lies one base away.

To sequence the TCRbeta CDR3 region, genomic DNA was isolated from the sorted cells. The immunoSEQ Assay was used to sequence the TCRbeta CDR3 regions. In TCRdb, the immuneACCESS table is reduced to in-frame sequences with V and J assigned. These tables do not hold every clone; where another copy was compared, an unresolved V gene accounts for under half, and the others remain unexplained. The sample table holds roughly 73,000 clones, of which roughly 83% were seen once. Over 2% of the sample lies in the top ten. Including cysteine and phenylalanine, the CDR3 has 11 amino acids. The DNA shown is the 33-base CDR3, in frame from base 1. According to the germline V gene (reference sequence), CDR1 reads DFQATT and CDR2 reads SNEGSKA. V is pared back by 5 bases and J by 8 bases, with 10 bases lying between the germline termini. Patients with autoimmune disease history or receiving systemic immunosuppression were excluded from the trial. Peripheral blood for TCR sequencing was collected from all dose cohorts at baseline, on cycle 4 day 1, and on cycle 7 day 1. Samples were obtained from an open-label, multicenter, first-in-human phase I dose-escalation trial of ivuxolimab. Adults with locally advanced or metastatic melanoma, renal cell, hepatocellular, or head and neck squamous cell carcinoma were enrolled in the trial. Before TCR sequencing, CD4+ T cells and CD8+ T cells were sorted from peripheral blood as separate populations.

The sequencing here drew on CD4+ or CD8+ T cells sorted from blood, taken in a trial of the OX40 agonist ivuxolimab. The clonotype originates from an adult with an advanced solid tumor such as melanoma, head and neck, liver or kidney cancer. The chain was built from TRBV20-1 and TRBJ2-1; the D region may be TRBD1 or TRBD2, each matching 5 bases equally. The encoded CDR3 is CSAGGGDEQFF. The nucleotides are TGCAGTGCTGGGGGTGGCGATGAGCAGTTCTTC.